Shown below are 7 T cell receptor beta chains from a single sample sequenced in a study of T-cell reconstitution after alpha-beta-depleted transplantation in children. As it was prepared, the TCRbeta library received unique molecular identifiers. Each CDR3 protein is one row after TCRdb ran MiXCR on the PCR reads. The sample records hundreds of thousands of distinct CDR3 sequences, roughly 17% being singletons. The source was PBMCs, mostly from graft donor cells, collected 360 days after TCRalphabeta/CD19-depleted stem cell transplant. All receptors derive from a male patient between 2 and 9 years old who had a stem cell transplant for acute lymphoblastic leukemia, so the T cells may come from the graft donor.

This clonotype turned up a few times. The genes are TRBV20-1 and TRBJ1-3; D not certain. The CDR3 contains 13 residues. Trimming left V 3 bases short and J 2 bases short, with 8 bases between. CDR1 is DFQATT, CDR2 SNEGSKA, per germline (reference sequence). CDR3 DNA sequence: TGCAGTGCTAGGTGGACGGCTGGAAACACCATATATTTT. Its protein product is CSARWTAGNTIYF.

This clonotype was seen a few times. The CDR3 region has the DNA TGTGCCAGCAGCTTGGTGGCTAGCTCCTACGAGCAGTACTTC. It codes for CASSLVASSYEQYF. The chain combines TRBV5-5 with TRBJ2-7; D not resolved. CDR1 and CDR2 from the germline V gene are SGHKS and YYEKEE (reference sequence). CDR3 size: 14 residues. Trimming pared 0 bases from V and 0 bases from J, leaving 7 bases between.

CDR3 sequence reads: CASSYRAREKLFF. CDR3 bases: TGTGCCAGCAGTTACAGGGCGAGGGAAAAACTGTTTTTT. The chain recombines TRBV6-4 with TRBJ1-4, with a weak D call TRBD1 (6 bases). V was cut by 5 bases and J by 8 bases, with 12 bases left in between. The CDR3 totals 13 residues. Germline CDR1 is MRHNA and CDR2 is SNTAGT.

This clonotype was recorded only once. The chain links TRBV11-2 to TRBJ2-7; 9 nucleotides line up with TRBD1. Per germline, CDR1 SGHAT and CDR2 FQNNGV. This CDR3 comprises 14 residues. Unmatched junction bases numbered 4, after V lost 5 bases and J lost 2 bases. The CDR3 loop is CASSAGTGPYEQYF. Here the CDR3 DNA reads TGTGCCAGCAGCGCTGGGACAGGGCCCTACGAGCAGTACTTC.

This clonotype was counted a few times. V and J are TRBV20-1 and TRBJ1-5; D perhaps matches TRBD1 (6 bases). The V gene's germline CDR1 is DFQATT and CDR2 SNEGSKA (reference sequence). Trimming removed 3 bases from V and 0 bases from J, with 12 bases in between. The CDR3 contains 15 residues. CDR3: CSASPGQYSNQPQHF. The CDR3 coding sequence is TGCAGTGCTAGCCCGGGACAATATAGCAATCAGCCCCAGCATTTT.

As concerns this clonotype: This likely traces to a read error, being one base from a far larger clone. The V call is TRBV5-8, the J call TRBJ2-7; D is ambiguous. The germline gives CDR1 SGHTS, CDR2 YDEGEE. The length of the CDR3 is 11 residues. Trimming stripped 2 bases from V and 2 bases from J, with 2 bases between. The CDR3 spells CASSFPYEQYF. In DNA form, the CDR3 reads TGTGCCAGCAGCTTCCCCTACGAGCAGTACTTC. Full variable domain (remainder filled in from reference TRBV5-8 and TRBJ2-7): EAGVTQSPTHLIKTRGQQATLRCSPISGHTSVYWYQQALGLGLQFLLWYDEGEERNRGNFPPRFSGRQFPNYSSELNVNALELEDSALYLCASSFPYEQYFGPGTRLTVT.

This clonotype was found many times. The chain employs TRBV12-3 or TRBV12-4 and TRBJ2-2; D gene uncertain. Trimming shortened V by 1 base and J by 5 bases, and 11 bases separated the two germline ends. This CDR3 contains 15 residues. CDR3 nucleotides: TGTGCCAGCAGTTTAGGACAAATTGGGACCGGGGAGCTGTTTTTT. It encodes CASSLGQIGTGELFF.